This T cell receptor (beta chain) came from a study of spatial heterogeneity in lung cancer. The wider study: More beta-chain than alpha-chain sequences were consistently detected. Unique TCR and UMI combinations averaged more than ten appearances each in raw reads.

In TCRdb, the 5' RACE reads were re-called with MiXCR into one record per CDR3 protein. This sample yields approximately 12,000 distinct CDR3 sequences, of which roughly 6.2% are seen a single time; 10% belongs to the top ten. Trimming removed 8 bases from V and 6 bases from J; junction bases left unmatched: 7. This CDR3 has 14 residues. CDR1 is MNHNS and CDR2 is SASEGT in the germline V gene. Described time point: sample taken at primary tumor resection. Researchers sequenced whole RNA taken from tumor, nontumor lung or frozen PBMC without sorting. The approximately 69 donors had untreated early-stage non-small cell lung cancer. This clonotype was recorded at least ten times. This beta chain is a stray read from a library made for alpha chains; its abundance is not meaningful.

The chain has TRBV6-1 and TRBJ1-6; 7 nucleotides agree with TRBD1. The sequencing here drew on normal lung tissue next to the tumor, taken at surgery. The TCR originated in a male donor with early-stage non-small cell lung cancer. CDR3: CASGATGSNSPLHF. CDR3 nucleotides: TGTGCCAGCGGAGCGACAGGGAGTAATTCACCCCTCCACTTT.